This T cell receptor beta chain was sequenced in a study of cytomegalovirus exposure and HLA in healthy donors. Assay: immunoSEQ multiplex PCR; the TCRdb copy retains only in-frame clones and omits some. The sample includes around 260,000 clones, roughly 88% seen only once; the top ten take around 3.3%. Germline CDR1 reads DFQATT; CDR2 reads SNEGSKA (reference sequence). The CDR3 has 11 amino acids. This sequence was found in a woman in her 30s in good health and CMV-seronegative. This chain uses TRBV20-1 with TRBJ2-5; D remains unclear. Material for sequencing was PBMCs. Here the CDR3 reads CRKGEFETQYF. The CDR3 DNA sequence: TGCAGAAAGGGCGAGTTCGAGACCCAGTACTTC.